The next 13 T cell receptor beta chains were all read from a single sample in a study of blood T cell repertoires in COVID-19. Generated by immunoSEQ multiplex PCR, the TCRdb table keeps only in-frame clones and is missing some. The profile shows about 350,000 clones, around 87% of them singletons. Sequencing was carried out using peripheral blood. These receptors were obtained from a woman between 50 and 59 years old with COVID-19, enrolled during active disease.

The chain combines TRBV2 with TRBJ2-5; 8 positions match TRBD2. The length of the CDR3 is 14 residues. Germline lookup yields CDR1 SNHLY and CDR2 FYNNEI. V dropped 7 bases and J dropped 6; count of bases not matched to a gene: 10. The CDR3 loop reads CASTRSGSSQTQYF. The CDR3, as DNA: TGTGCCAGCACCCGAAGCGGGAGTAGTCAGACCCAGTACTTC.

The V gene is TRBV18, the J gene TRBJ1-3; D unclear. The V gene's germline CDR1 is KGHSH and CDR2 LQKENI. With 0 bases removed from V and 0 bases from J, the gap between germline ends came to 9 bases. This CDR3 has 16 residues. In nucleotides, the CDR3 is TGTGCCAGCTCACCACCGAGTAGAAACTCTGGAAACACCATATATTTT. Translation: CASSPPSRNSGNTIYF.

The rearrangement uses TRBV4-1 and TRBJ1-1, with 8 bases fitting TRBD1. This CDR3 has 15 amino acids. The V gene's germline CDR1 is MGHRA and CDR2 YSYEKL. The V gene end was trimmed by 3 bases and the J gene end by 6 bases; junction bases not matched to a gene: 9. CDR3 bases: TGCGCCAGCAGCCACCGTTCGACAGGGGCCCCTGAAGCTTTCTTT. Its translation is CASSHRSTGAPEAFF.

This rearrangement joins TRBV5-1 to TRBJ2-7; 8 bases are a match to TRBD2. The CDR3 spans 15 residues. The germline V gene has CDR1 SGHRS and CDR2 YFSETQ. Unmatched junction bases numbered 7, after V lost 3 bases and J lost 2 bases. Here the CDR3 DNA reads TGCGCCAGCAGCTCCCTAGCGGGCAATACCTACGAGCAGTACTTC. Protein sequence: CASSSLAGNTYEQYF.

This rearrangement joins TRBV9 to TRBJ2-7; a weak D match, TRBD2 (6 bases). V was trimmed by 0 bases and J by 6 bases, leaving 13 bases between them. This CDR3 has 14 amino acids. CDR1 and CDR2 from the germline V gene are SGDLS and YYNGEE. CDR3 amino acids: CASSVGGGPSEQYF. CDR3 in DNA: TGTGCCAGCAGCGTAGGGGGAGGACCAAGCGAGCAGTACTTC.

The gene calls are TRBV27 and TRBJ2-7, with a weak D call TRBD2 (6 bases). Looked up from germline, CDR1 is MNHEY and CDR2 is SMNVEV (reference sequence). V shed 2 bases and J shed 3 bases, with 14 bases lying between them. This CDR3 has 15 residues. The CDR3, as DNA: TGTGCCAGCAGTTTAGATGGTAGCGGATACTACGAGCAGTACTTC. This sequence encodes CASSLDGSGYYEQYF.

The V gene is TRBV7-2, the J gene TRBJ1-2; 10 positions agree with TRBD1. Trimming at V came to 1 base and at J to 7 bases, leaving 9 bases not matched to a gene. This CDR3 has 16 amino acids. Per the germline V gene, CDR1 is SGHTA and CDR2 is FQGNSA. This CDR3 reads CASSLGRGTGAAGYTF. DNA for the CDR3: TGTGCCAGCAGCTTAGGGCGAGGGACAGGGGCTGCTGGCTACACCTTC.

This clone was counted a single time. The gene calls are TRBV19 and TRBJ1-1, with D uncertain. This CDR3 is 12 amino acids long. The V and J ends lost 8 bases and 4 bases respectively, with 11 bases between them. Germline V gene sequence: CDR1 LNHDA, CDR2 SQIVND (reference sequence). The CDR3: CASVSGSTEAFF. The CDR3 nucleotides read TGTGCCAGTGTATCCGGGAGCACTGAAGCTTTCTTT.

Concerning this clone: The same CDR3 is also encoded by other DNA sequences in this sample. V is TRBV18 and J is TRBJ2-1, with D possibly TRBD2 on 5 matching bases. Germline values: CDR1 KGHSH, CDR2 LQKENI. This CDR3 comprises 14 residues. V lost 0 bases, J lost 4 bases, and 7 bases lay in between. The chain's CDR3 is CASSPPGRYNEQFF. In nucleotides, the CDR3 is TGTGCCAGCTCACCACCGGGGAGATACAATGAGCAGTTCTTC. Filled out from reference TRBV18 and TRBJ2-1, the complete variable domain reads NAGVMQNPRHLVRRRGQEARLRCSPMKGHSHVYWYRQLPEEGLKFMVYLQKENIIDESGMPKERFSAEFPKEGPSILRIQQVVRGDSAAYFCASSPPGRYNEQFFGPGTRLTVL.

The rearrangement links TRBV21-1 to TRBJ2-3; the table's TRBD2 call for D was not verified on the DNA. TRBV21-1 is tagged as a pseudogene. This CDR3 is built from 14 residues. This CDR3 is CASSKAGSPDTQYF. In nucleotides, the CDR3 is TGTGCCAGCAGCAAAGCAGGGAGTCCAGATACGCAGTATTTT.

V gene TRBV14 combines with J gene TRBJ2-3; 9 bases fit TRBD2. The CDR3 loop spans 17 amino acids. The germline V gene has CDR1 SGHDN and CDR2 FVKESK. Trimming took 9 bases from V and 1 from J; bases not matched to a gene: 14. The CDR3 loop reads CASQVAGESWGTDTQYF. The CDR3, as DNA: TGTGCCAGTCAAGTAGCGGGAGAATCGTGGGGCACAGATACGCAGTATTTT.

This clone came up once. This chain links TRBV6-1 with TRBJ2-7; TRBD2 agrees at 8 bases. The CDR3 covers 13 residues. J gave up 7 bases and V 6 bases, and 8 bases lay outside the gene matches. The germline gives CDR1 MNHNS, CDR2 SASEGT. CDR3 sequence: CASSYSGVSEQYF. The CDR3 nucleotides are TGTGCCAGCAGCTATAGCGGGGTGAGTGAGCAGTACTTC.

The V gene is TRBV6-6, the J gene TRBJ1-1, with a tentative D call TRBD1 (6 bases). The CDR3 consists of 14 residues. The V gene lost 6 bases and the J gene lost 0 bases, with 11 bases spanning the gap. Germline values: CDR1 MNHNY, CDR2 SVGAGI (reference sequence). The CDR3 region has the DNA TGTGCCAGCAGATCGGACAGCCTGAACACTGAAGCTTTCTTT. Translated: CASRSDSLNTEAFF.